The clone carrying this T cell receptor beta chain has ten or more counts. What it binds is not known. These data come from a study of CD8 T cells in ankylosing spondylitis. General study points: A number of the motif variants had already been described in reactive arthritis synovial fluid and blood. Reportedly, matched ankylosing spondylitis synovial fluid was significantly enriched for disease-linked clones.

Quantitative 5'-RACE with molecular barcodes produced the TCR beta libraries. TCRdb reprocessed the 5' RACE reads via MiXCR and lists one record per CDR3 protein. The sample consists of about 240,000 distinct CDR3 sequences, around 9.1% of them appearing once. This CDR3 comprises 16 residues. V lost 5 bases, J lost 7 bases, and 13 bases stayed unmatched. The origin of this receptor is a male donor with ankylosing spondylitis or in good health (not recorded which). The chain carries TRBV12-3 or TRBV12-4 and TRBJ2-2, with 7 bases lining up with TRBD1. The sample taken for sequencing was blood, either unsorted or a sorted T cell fraction (not recorded which). This CDR3 reads CASSPHAGTVHGELFF. The CDR3 coding sequence is TGTGCCAGCAGTCCCCATGCAGGGACAGTTCACGGGGAGCTGTTTTTT.